This entry concerns a single TCR beta chain. This clonotype appeared a single time. Its antigen target is currently unknown. Per-nucleotide qualities are absent, and no much larger clonotype sits a single base away. One read alone is weak evidence. This specimen comes from a study of T-cell reconstitution after alpha-beta-depleted transplantation in children (dated by TCRdb to between 2015 and 2016). About the full investigation: Using TCR repertoire profiling, the study quantitatively followed how T-cell immune reconstitution unfolded in children after TCRalphabeta/CD19-depleted allogeneic hematopoietic cell transplantation. General findings and caveats noted by the study authors: In some patients, high TCRbeta diversity at day 60 was attributed to recipient T cells and intrathymic progenitors that had survived conditioning. Hyperexpanded clone frequencies declined over subsequent months; after one year, T-cell counts and TCRbeta diversity were mostly attributed to newly produced T cells. The apparently early alphabetaT-cell count recovery about two months after transplant was reportedly dependent on only several hundred rapidly expanded clones derived from non-depleted graft cells.

V ends up 2 bases short and J 4 bases short, with an unmatched junction base count of 9. From the germline V gene, CDR1 is MNHEY and CDR2 is SVGAGI. The CDR3 runs 18 residues from the cysteine to the phenylalanine. The only DNA kept is the CDR3, 54 bases in frame from the first base. Library method: PCR. Reads for this sample came from an Illumina HiSeq 2500. Molecular barcoding was employed in the preparation of TCR libraries, with unique molecular identifiers being used to normalize TCRbeta repertoire quantification. TCRdb reworked the public reads: Q25 trimming with fastp, MiXCR clone assembly, productive beta chains retained. Rows with one shared CDR3 protein collapse into an entry with the most common genes and DNA. Here the sample has 85,000 to 120,000 distinct CDR3 sequences; less than 6% occur a single time. 6.1% of the sample is taken by the ten largest. Taken with the paper, the label for time point translates to: day 60 (about 2 months) after transplantation. This specimen's treatment or condition label, per the study, means: allogeneic hematopoietic cell transplantation with graft depleted of TCRalphabeta T cells and CD19 B cells. The transplant recipients were children given TCRalphabeta/CD19-depleted allogeneic hematopoietic cell grafts.

The chain employs TRBV6-5 and TRBJ2-3; 13 central nucleotides agree with TRBD2. The sample here was PBMCs, mostly from graft donor cells, taken 60 days after TCRalphabeta/CD19-depleted stem cell transplant. The TCR was taken from a female patient aged 2-9 years who had a stem cell transplant for Fanconi anemia, so the T cells may come from the graft donor. CDR3 loop: CASSYQLLAGGHPDTQYF. In nucleotides, the sequence is TGTGCCAGCAGTTACCAATTACTAGCGGGGGGGCACCCAGATACGCAGTATTTT.